A selection of T cell receptor beta chains follows, all from one sample in a study of cytotoxic CD8 clonotypes in ibrutinib-treated CLL. Some clones are missing from TCRdb's copy, which holds only in-frame ones; the method was immunoSEQ multiplex PCR. The sample holds some 160,000 clones, roughly 86% seen once. This sample comprised PBMCs, obtained after 12 months of ibrutinib treatment. The receptors stem from a human donor with chronic lymphocytic leukemia. The CDR3 runs from the conserved cysteine through the conserved F or W. The D gene is left open where the match is weak. Size values are once, few and many counts, or a class for expanded clones, and some rows have none.

TRBJ2-2	TRBV5-1	-	TRBD1	TGCGCCAGCAGCTTGGATGGGACAGGGCACGGGGAGCTGTTTTTT	CASSLDGTGHGELFF
TRBJ1-1	TRBV28	few	-	TGTGCCAGCAGTTTTATTGTTCGGAAGGCCCTGGGCACTGAAGCTTTCTTT	CASSFIVRKALGTEAFF
TRBJ2-7	TRBV7-8	-	-	TGTGCCAGCAGCTTAGGACGGGGCGAGCAGTACTTC	CASSLGRGEQYF
TRBJ2-5	TRBV10-3	-	TRBD1	TGTGCCACCGCGACAGGGAGAGAAGAGACCCAGTACTTC	CATATGREETQYF
TRBJ1-5	TRBV19	-	TRBD1	TGTGCCAGTAGTACTGGGTGGAGGGGGCGGAGGAGCAATCAGCCCCAGCATTTT	CASSTGWRGRRSNQPQHF
TRBJ2-3	TRBV11-1	-	TRBD1	TGTGCCAGCAGCGGAGACAGGGGAATGACGTATTTT	CASSGDRGMTYF
TRBJ1-2	TRBV10-3	-	-	TGTGCCATCAGTGAGTCCCTTCGCGGTGACCTAGGCTACACCTTC	CAISESLRGDLGYTF
TRBJ1-3	TRBV4-3	once	-	TGCGCCAGCAGCCAAAGTAGGGGCACTGGAAACACCATATATTTT	CASSQSRGTGNTIYF
TRBJ1-2	TRBV25-1	-	-	TGTGCCAGCAGTGGGTCCAGAACGACTAACTATGGCTACACCTTC	CASSGSRTTNYGYTF
TRBJ2-2	TRBV11-3	-	-	TGTGCCAGCAGCTTTCCCGGCGGGGAGCTGTTTTTT	CASSFPGGELFF
TRBJ2-5	TRBV7-2	-	TRBD1	TGTGCCAGCAGCTCGGGACAGGGGGCGCGAGTCGGAGAGACCCAGTACTTC	CASSSGQGARVGETQYF
TRBJ1-1	TRBV11-3	-	TRBD1	TGTGCCAGCAGCCAGACCGGGACAGGGATGAACACTGAAGCTTTCTTT	CASSQTGTGMNTEAFF
TRBJ1-1	TRBV6-5	-	TRBD1	TGTGCCAGCAGCTTCTTCAGGGGGCCAGGCGAAGCTTTCTTT	CASSFFRGPGEAFF
TRBJ1-5	TRBV4-1	-	TRBD1	TGCGCCAGCAGCCAAGAGGGGGGACAGTTCGGCAATCAGCCCCAGCATTTT	CASSQEGGQFGNQPQHF
TRBJ2-7	TRBV4-3	-	-	TGCGCCAGCAGCCAAGACTTGGGGCTTCCGACCTACGAGCAGTACTTC	CASSQDLGLPTYEQYF
TRBJ2-1	TRBV2	-	TRBD1	TGTGCCAGCAGTGAACAACAGGGGGCCTACAATGAGCAGTTCTTC	CASSEQQGAYNEQFF
TRBJ1-1	TRBV7-9	-	-	TGTGCCAGCAGCTTACAAGGGGGAGGAGCTTTCTTT	CASSLQGGGAFF
TRBJ2-1	TRBV6-5	-	-	TGTGCCAGCAGTTCCACCGGGACTCAGAACAATGAGCAGTTCTTC	CASSSTGTQNNEQFF
TRBJ2-5	TRBV5-1	once	TRBD1	TGCGCCAGCGGATCCGGGACAGGGATCTTCGCACAAGAGACCCAGTACTTC	CASGSGTGIFAQETQYF
TRBJ2-3	TRBV5-1	-	-	TGCGCCAGCAGCTTGGCCCCAGGGGCCCACACAGATACGCAGTATTTT	CASSLAPGAHTDTQYF
TRBJ2-1	TRBV10-3	-	TRBD2	TGTGCCATCAGTGAGTCTAGCGGGGGACAGTTCTTC	CAISESSGGQFF
TRBJ2-2	TRBV28	-	-	TGTGCCAGCAGTTTAGAAGGGGGGCCCGGGGAGCTGTTTTTT	CASSLEGGPGELFF
TRBJ1-2	TRBV11-2	few	TRBD1	TGTGCCAGCAGCCCGGGGACAGACTTTAACTATGGCTACACCTTC	CASSPGTDFNYGYTF
TRBJ2-7	TRBV4-3	-	TRBD1	TGCGCCAGCAGCCCTCTGACAGGGGGCACCTACGAGCAGTACTTC	CASSPLTGGTYEQYF
TRBJ1-2	TRBV5-4	-	-	TGTGCCAGCAGCTTCGGCAGCCCCTCTAACTATGGCTACACCTTC	CASSFGSPSNYGYTF
TRBJ2-2	TRBV2	-	TRBD2	TGTGCCAGCAAGTTCGTCGCGGGGGGGCCCGCCGGGGAGCTGTTTTTT	CASKFVAGGPAGELFF
TRBJ2-3	TRBV4-1	-	TRBD2	TGCGCCAGCAGCCCTAGCGGGGGGGCGGGCGATACGCAGTATTTT	CASSPSGGAGDTQYF
TRBJ2-3	TRBV27	-	-	TGTGCCAGCGGGATTGCCGGGACTTCTAGCACAGATACGCAGTATTTT	CASGIAGTSSTDTQYF
TRBJ2-1	TRBV6-1	-	TRBD1	TGTGCCAGCAGTGTGGACAGGGGTTTTAAGAATGAGCAGTTCTTC	CASSVDRGFKNEQFF
TRBJ2-1	TRBV6-6	-	-	TGTGCCAGCAGTTACTCGGTCGGGAATGAGCAGTTCTTC	CASSYSVGNEQFF
TRBJ1-2	TRBV10-3	-	TRBD1	TGTGCCATCAGCGACAGGGGGCGCGGGAATGGCTACACCTTC	CAISDRGRGNGYTF
TRBJ2-7	TRBV7-8	-	TRBD1	TGTGCCAGCAGCGCGTGGACAGGGGGCGAGACCTACGAGCAGTACTTC	CASSAWTGGETYEQYF
TRBJ1-4	TRBV19	-	-	TGTGCCAGTAGTCCCAGGTGGGGAGAGCGGGCGACTAATGAAAAACTGTTTTTT	CASSPRWGERATNEKLFF
TRBJ1-6	TRBV19	-	TRBD1	TGTGCCAGTAGTATACCCCCGACAGGGACAGGCAATTCACCCCTCCACTTT	CASSIPPTGTGNSPLHF
TRBJ2-1	TRBV27	-	TRBD1	TGTGCCAGCAGTCCATCCCCCAGGGGGCTTAATGAGCAGTTCTTC	CASSPSPRGLNEQFF
TRBJ2-1	TRBV19	-	TRBD2	TGTGCCAGTAGTTTCCCCAGCGGGGGGTCCTACAATGAGCAGTTCTTC	CASSFPSGGSYNEQFF
TRBJ2-5	TRBV10-3	-	-	TGTGCCGTTACCCCCGGATCTGAAGAGACCCAGTACTTC	CAVTPGSEETQYF
TRBJ2-2	TRBV11-3	-	TRBD1	TGTGCCAGCAGTTCCGGGACAGGGCCCACCGGGGAGCTGTTTTTT	CASSSGTGPTGELFF
TRBJ2-2	TRBV7-8	-	TRBD2	TGTGCCAGCAGCCCGCGGGAGCGGGACACCGGGGAGCTGTTTTTT	CASSPRERDTGELFF
TRBJ2-1	TRBV4-1	-	TRBD2	TGCGCCAGCAGCCAAGATTTAGCTAGCGGGGCGAAGCAGTTCTTC	CASSQDLASGAKQFF
TRBJ2-7	TRBV1	-	-	TGCACCAGCAGCCAAGATCGCACTAGCGGGAGCTACGAGCAGTACTTC	CTSSQDRTSGSYEQYF
TRBJ2-3	TRBV20-1	-	-	TGCAGTGCTAGAGAACGGGGGATCGCATATTTT	CSARERGIAYF
TRBJ1-4	TRBV9	-	TRBD1	TGTGCCAGCAGCCCGGGACAGCTTAATGAAAAACTGTTTTTT	CASSPGQLNEKLFF
TRBJ2-5	TRBV7-2	-	TRBD1	TGTGCCAGCAGCTTACCCGGACAGGTCTATCAAGAGACCCAGTACTTC	CASSLPGQVYQETQYF
TRBJ2-7	TRBV29-1	-	TRBD1	TGCAGCACCTTGACAGGGGCGGCCTCCTACGAGCAGTACTTC	CSTLTGAASYEQYF
TRBJ2-7	TRBV7-2	-	-	TGTGCCAGCAGTTCGGTACACGAGCAGTACTTC	CASSSVHEQYF
TRBJ2-7	TRBV29-1	-	-	TGCAGCGTTGGATCAGGGAACGAGCAGTACTTC	CSVGSGNEQYF
TRBJ1-6	TRBV23-1	-	-	TGCGCCAGCAGTGGTGATGGGCCGAGGGGGGGGGTGTATAATTCACCCCTCCACTTT	CASSGDGPRGGVYNSPLHF
TRBJ2-6	TRBV19	-	-	TGTGCCAGTGATGTGGTTGGAGCTGGGGCCAACGTCCTGACTTTC	CASDVVGAGANVLTF
TRBJ1-1	TRBV7-9	-	TRBD1	TGTGCCAGCAGCTCCTACAGGGGGCTGAACACTGAAGCTTTCTTT	CASSSYRGLNTEAFF
TRBJ2-3	TRBV18	-	-	TGTGCCAGCTCGCCTAGCACAGATACGCAGTATTTT	CASSPSTDTQYF
TRBJ2-1	TRBV13	-	TRBD2	TGTGCCAGCAGCTTAAGCGGGAGGGCCGATGAGCAGTTCTTC	CASSLSGRADEQFF
TRBJ1-3	TRBV18	-	-	TGTGCCAGCTCACCGTGGGAGGGGACTGGAAACACCATATATTTT	CASSPWEGTGNTIYF
TRBJ2-3	TRBV19	-	-	TGTGCCAGTGAAGCCCCCGGGGCAGATACGCAGTATTTT	CASEAPGADTQYF
TRBJ1-1	TRBV28	-	-	TGTGCCAGCACTCCACCCCAGGGGAGGGGCACTGAAGCTTTCTTT	CASTPPQGRGTEAFF